The rows below give T cell receptor beta chains drawn from one sample of a study of blood T cell repertoires in COVID-19. Sequencing was performed with immunoSEQ multiplex PCR; in TCRdb, only in-frame clones are kept and a portion is missing. Altogether about 200,000 clones are present, about 88% being singletons, with the ten largest covering about 4%. Sequenced material: PBMCs or T cells enriched from blood (not recorded which). Receptor source: a woman younger than 45 who had been exposed to COVID-19. The CDR3 runs from the conserved cysteine through the conserved F or W. Each record gives: V gene, D gene, clone size, J gene, CDR3 DNA, CDR3 protein. The D gene is left open where the match is weak. Clone size, where shown, is once, few, many, or a class for clones that have expanded.

v_gene: TRBV27
d_gene: TRBD1
abundance: NA
j_gene: TRBJ1-6
CDR3nt: TGTGCCAGCAGTTTATGGACAGGTCCCACTAATAATTCACCCCTCCACTTT
CDR3aa: CASSLWTGPTNNSPLHF

v_gene: TRBV2
d_gene: NA
abundance: few
j_gene: TRBJ1-1
CDR3nt: TGTGCCAGCAGTGAGGACAAGAACACTGAAGCTTTCTTT
CDR3aa: CASSEDKNTEAFF

v_gene: TRBV15
d_gene: NA
abundance: NA
j_gene: TRBJ1-4
CDR3nt: TGTGCCACCAGCAGAGTTCTCGCAGGATGGGAAAAACTGTTTTTT
CDR3aa: CATSRVLAGWEKLFF

v_gene: TRBV19
d_gene: TRBD1
abundance: NA
j_gene: TRBJ1-5
CDR3nt: TGTGCCAGTAGCTTAGGGACAGGACGTAAGGGTGACAATCAGCCCCAGCATTTT
CDR3aa: CASSLGTGRKGDNQPQHF

v_gene: TRBV4-1
d_gene: TRBD2
abundance: few
j_gene: TRBJ2-3
CDR3nt: TGCGCCAGCAGCCAAGATATGGCGGGGGGACCGCTGAATACGCAGTATTTT
CDR3aa: CASSQDMAGGPLNTQYF

v_gene: TRBV24-1
d_gene: NA
abundance: NA
j_gene: TRBJ2-3
CDR3nt: TGTGCCACCAGGGCGGGAACCACAGATACGCAGTATTTT
CDR3aa: CATRAGTTDTQYF

v_gene: TRBV27
d_gene: TRBD1
abundance: NA
j_gene: TRBJ1-2
CDR3nt: TGTGCCAGCAGCCTAAGTTTACCCACCGGGACAGGGGTAGACTATGGCTACACCTTC
CDR3aa: CASSLSLPTGTGVDYGYTF

v_gene: TRBV11-1
d_gene: TRBD1
abundance: NA
j_gene: TRBJ1-6
CDR3nt: TGTGCCAGCAGCTCCGGGGACAGTTATAATTCACCCCTCCACTTT
CDR3aa: CASSSGDSYNSPLHF

v_gene: TRBV5-6
d_gene: TRBD2
abundance: NA
j_gene: TRBJ2-4
CDR3nt: TGTGCCAGCAGCCCGAACTACCCGAGCGGGGGGGCTTCCAAAAACATTCAGTACTTC
CDR3aa: CASSPNYPSGGASKNIQYF

v_gene: TRBV3-1/TRBV3-2
d_gene: NA
abundance: once
j_gene: TRBJ2-1
CDR3nt: TGTGCCAGCAGCCAAGAGCGTGGGGGACTCTCCTACAATGAGCAGTTCTTC
CDR3aa: CASSQERGGLSYNEQFF

v_gene: TRBV11-2
d_gene: NA
abundance: once
j_gene: TRBJ1-4
CDR3nt: TGTGCCAGCAGCTTAGTTGGACAGCTTAATGAAAAACTGTTTTTT
CDR3aa: CASSLVGQLNEKLFF

v_gene: TRBV20-1
d_gene: NA
abundance: once
j_gene: TRBJ1-1
CDR3nt: TGCAGTGCTCAGGACACTGAAGCTTTCTTT
CDR3aa: CSAQDTEAFF

v_gene: TRBV18
d_gene: NA
abundance: NA
j_gene: TRBJ1-5
CDR3nt: TGTGCCAGCTCAACGGGTGGTCAGCCCCAGCATTTT
CDR3aa: CASSTGGQPQHF

v_gene: TRBV12-5
d_gene: NA
abundance: NA
j_gene: TRBJ1-5
CDR3nt: TGTGCTAGTGGTTTGGTACCTCTTTCTGGCAGGCCCAATCAGCCCCAGCATTTT
CDR3aa: CASGLVPLSGRPNQPQHF

v_gene: TRBV11-2
d_gene: TRBD2
abundance: few
j_gene: TRBJ2-7
CDR3nt: TGTGCCAGTACTAGCGGGGGATACGAGCAGTACTTC
CDR3aa: CASTSGGYEQYF

v_gene: TRBV14
d_gene: TRBD1
abundance: NA
j_gene: TRBJ2-1
CDR3nt: TGTGCCAGCAGTCGTAGGACAGGGGGCATCTCCTACAATGAGCAGTTCTTC
CDR3aa: CASSRRTGGISYNEQFF

v_gene: TRBV24-1
d_gene: TRBD2
abundance: once
j_gene: TRBJ2-3
CDR3nt: TGTGCCACCAGTGATCTACCGGGACTAGCGGGGGGTCTCACAGATACGCAGTATTTT
CDR3aa: CATSDLPGLAGGLTDTQYF

v_gene: TRBV4-1
d_gene: TRBD1
abundance: NA
j_gene: TRBJ1-2
CDR3nt: TGCGCCAGCAGCCAAGATTACACAGGGGGTTCCTATGGCTACACCTTC
CDR3aa: CASSQDYTGGSYGYTF

v_gene: TRBV21-1
d_gene: NA
abundance: NA
j_gene: TRBJ2-2
CDR3nt: TGTGCCAGCAGCAAAAGGGGCCCGAACACCGGGGAGCTGTTTTTT
CDR3aa: CASSKRGPNTGELFF

v_gene: TRBV9
d_gene: TRBD2
abundance: NA
j_gene: TRBJ2-7
CDR3nt: TGTGCCAGCAGCGTAGCTAGCGGGGACTACGAGCAGTACTTC
CDR3aa: CASSVASGDYEQYF

v_gene: TRBV27
d_gene: TRBD1
abundance: NA
j_gene: TRBJ1-5
CDR3nt: TGTGCCAGCAGTCCGGGGACAGGGAGAGGGATTAGCAATCAGCCCCAGCATTTT
CDR3aa: CASSPGTGRGISNQPQHF

v_gene: TRBV3-1/TRBV3-2
d_gene: NA
abundance: NA
j_gene: TRBJ2-5
CDR3nt: TGTGCCAGCAGCCGCAGGACTAATCAAGAGACCCAGTACTTC
CDR3aa: CASSRRTNQETQYF

v_gene: TRBV6-5
d_gene: NA
abundance: NA
j_gene: TRBJ2-3
CDR3nt: TGTGCCAGCGCTCGCGTTAGCACAGATACGCAGTATTTT
CDR3aa: CASARVSTDTQYF

v_gene: TRBV28
d_gene: TRBD1
abundance: NA
j_gene: TRBJ2-7
CDR3nt: TGTGCCAGCGCGGGGACAGGTTCCTACGAGCAGTACTTC
CDR3aa: CASAGTGSYEQYF

v_gene: TRBV5-1
d_gene: TRBD2
abundance: NA
j_gene: TRBJ2-5
CDR3nt: TGCGCCAGCAGCTCCGAGCGGGGACGGGAGACCCAGTACTTC
CDR3aa: CASSSERGRETQYF

v_gene: TRBV6-1
d_gene: NA
abundance: NA
j_gene: TRBJ1-5
CDR3nt: TGTGCCAGCAGTGAAGCTGGACAGTACAATCAGCCCCAGCATTTT
CDR3aa: CASSEAGQYNQPQHF

v_gene: TRBV9
d_gene: NA
abundance: NA
j_gene: TRBJ2-7
CDR3nt: TGTGCCAGCAGCGTAGCTAGGGACAACTACGAGCAGTACTTC
CDR3aa: CASSVARDNYEQYF

v_gene: TRBV6-5
d_gene: TRBD1
abundance: NA
j_gene: TRBJ2-3
CDR3nt: TGTGCCAGCAGTTCCCGGACAGGAGGAACAGATACGCAGTATTTT
CDR3aa: CASSSRTGGTDTQYF

v_gene: TRBV7-6
d_gene: TRBD1
abundance: NA
j_gene: TRBJ1-3
CDR3nt: TGTGCCAGCAGCTTGGAAATGGCAGGGGGCACGGGAAACACCATATATTTT
CDR3aa: CASSLEMAGGTGNTIYF

v_gene: TRBV7-8
d_gene: NA
abundance: NA
j_gene: TRBJ1-3
CDR3nt: TGTGCCAGCAGCTTAGGGCAAGGGACTTACACCATATATTTT
CDR3aa: CASSLGQGTYTIYF

v_gene: TRBV5-1
d_gene: TRBD1
abundance: NA
j_gene: TRBJ1-2
CDR3nt: TGCGCCAGCAGCGCCACAGGGGGCTATTACTATGGCTACACCTTC
CDR3aa: CASSATGGYYYGYTF

v_gene: TRBV6-5
d_gene: TRBD1
abundance: NA
j_gene: TRBJ1-1
CDR3nt: TGTGCCAGCAGTTCGACAGGGGACACTGAAGCTTTCTTT
CDR3aa: CASSSTGDTEAFF

v_gene: TRBV19
d_gene: TRBD1
abundance: NA
j_gene: TRBJ2-7
CDR3nt: TGTGCCAGTAGTATTTGGTCGTTAGGGACAGGCGGCTACGAGCAGTACTTC
CDR3aa: CASSIWSLGTGGYEQYF

v_gene: TRBV5-1
d_gene: NA
abundance: NA
j_gene: TRBJ2-3
CDR3nt: TGCGCCAGCAGCTCTCGGACTAGCACAGATACGCAGTATTTT
CDR3aa: CASSSRTSTDTQYF

v_gene: TRBV15
d_gene: NA
abundance: few
j_gene: TRBJ1-2
CDR3nt: TGTGCCACCAGCAGAGGGCTTCTGCGGGGAGGCTACACCTTC
CDR3aa: CATSRGLLRGGYTF

v_gene: TRBV7-2
d_gene: NA
abundance: NA
j_gene: TRBJ1-3
CDR3nt: TGTGCCAGCAGCCCCCTCGTCGGAGCTGGAAACACCATATATTTT
CDR3aa: CASSPLVGAGNTIYF

v_gene: TRBV9
d_gene: NA
abundance: NA
j_gene: TRBJ1-5
CDR3nt: TGTGCCAGCAGCTCCGGTAGCGGGACCGTCAATCAGCCCCAGCATTTT
CDR3aa: CASSSGSGTVNQPQHF

v_gene: TRBV2
d_gene: TRBD1
abundance: NA
j_gene: TRBJ1-2
CDR3nt: TGTGCCAGCAGTGAGACAGGGGGGACAAACTATGGCTACACCTTC
CDR3aa: CASSETGGTNYGYTF

v_gene: TRBV27
d_gene: NA
abundance: NA
j_gene: TRBJ2-3
CDR3nt: TGTGCCAGCAGGAGCGTGGTCACAGATACGCAGTATTTT
CDR3aa: CASRSVVTDTQYF

v_gene: TRBV14
d_gene: NA
abundance: NA
j_gene: TRBJ1-6
CDR3nt: TGTGCCAGCAGCCTGGCGGGGGGGTCACCCCTCCACTTT
CDR3aa: CASSLAGGSPLHF

v_gene: TRBV5-1
d_gene: NA
abundance: NA
j_gene: TRBJ1-6
CDR3nt: TGCGCCAGCAGCTTGGTTCCCCAGACAGAATTTAATTCACCCCTCCACTTT
CDR3aa: CASSLVPQTEFNSPLHF

v_gene: TRBV19
d_gene: NA
abundance: once
j_gene: TRBJ1-2
CDR3nt: TGTGCCAGTAGTATCGCCAGGGGCGGTAAGGATGGCTACACCTTC
CDR3aa: CASSIARGGKDGYTF

v_gene: TRBV2
d_gene: TRBD1
abundance: NA
j_gene: TRBJ2-3
CDR3nt: TGTGCCAGAGTTGAGGGACAGCCCTTCACAGATACGCAGTATTTT
CDR3aa: CARVEGQPFTDTQYF

v_gene: TRBV29-1
d_gene: TRBD1
abundance: NA
j_gene: TRBJ1-2
CDR3nt: TGCAGCGTTGGAGTCCCCCGGGACAGAGGATTCTATGGCTACACCTTC
CDR3aa: CSVGVPRDRGFYGYTF

v_gene: TRBV19
d_gene: NA
abundance: NA
j_gene: TRBJ1-4
CDR3nt: TGTGCCAGTAGTAAGGATTGGGCTGAAAAACTGTTTTTT
CDR3aa: CASSKDWAEKLFF

v_gene: TRBV30
d_gene: NA
abundance: NA
j_gene: TRBJ2-3
CDR3nt: TGTGCCTGGTTAGCCGTGGGCACAGATACGCAGTATTTT
CDR3aa: CAWLAVGTDTQYF

v_gene: TRBV5-5
d_gene: NA
abundance: NA
j_gene: TRBJ1-1
CDR3nt: TGTGCCAGCAGCTTGGGGGAGGCGGGGGACACTGAAGCTTTCTTT
CDR3aa: CASSLGEAGDTEAFF

v_gene: TRBV6-4
d_gene: TRBD2
abundance: NA
j_gene: TRBJ2-2
CDR3nt: TGTGCCAGCAGACCCTTGGCCGGGGGGTCCACCGGGGAGCTGTTTTTT
CDR3aa: CASRPLAGGSTGELFF

v_gene: TRBV6-1
d_gene: NA
abundance: NA
j_gene: TRBJ2-1
CDR3nt: TGTGCCAGCAGTGAAAACAACAATGAGCAGTTCTTC
CDR3aa: CASSENNNEQFF

v_gene: TRBV5-1
d_gene: NA
abundance: NA
j_gene: TRBJ2-3
CDR3nt: TGCGCCAGAGGAGGAGCGAAGAGCACAGATACGCAGTATTTT
CDR3aa: CARGGAKSTDTQYF

v_gene: TRBV7-8
d_gene: TRBD1
abundance: NA
j_gene: TRBJ2-7
CDR3nt: TGTGCCAGCAGCTTAGGGGACAGCCCCTACGAGCAGTACTTC
CDR3aa: CASSLGDSPYEQYF

v_gene: TRBV3-1/TRBV3-2
d_gene: TRBD1
abundance: few
j_gene: TRBJ2-1
CDR3nt: TGTGCCAGCAGCCAAGTCAGGACAGGCTACAATGAGCAGTTCTTC
CDR3aa: CASSQVRTGYNEQFF